Here is one TCR beta chain with its context. The sample is drawn from a study of T cell changes during pregnancy in multiple sclerosis. J gave up 0 bases and V 1 base, and 9 bases lay outside the gene matches. The CDR3 has 16 residues. The germline CDR1 and CDR2 sequences are GTSNPN and SVGIG (reference sequence). This table comes from immunoSEQ multiplex PCR, and its TCRdb copy is limited to in-frame clones, with some not included. The sample holds about 88,000 clones; more than 85% are singletons and the top ten take more than 1.5%. The chain carries TRBV30 and TRBJ2-7, with 7 bases identical to TRBD2. Sequencing was performed on peripheral blood, taken in the first trimester of pregnancy. The sequence came from a female donor with multiple sclerosis, enrolled in a pregnancy study. Here the CDR3 DNA reads TGTGCCTGGAGTGCAATAAGCGGGAAGCTCTCCTACGAGCAGTACTTC. Translating gives CAWSAISGKLSYEQYF.